Below, 32 T cell receptor beta chains from the same sample are listed, as sequenced in a study of human T cells and chemical hapten exposure. TCRdb itself ran the RACE reads through MiXCR, one entry per CDR3 protein. The repertoire includes roughly 100,000 distinct CDR3 sequences, around 35% of them detected once, and about 2.7% sits in the top ten. Time point denoted: patch test 3, about 24 weeks after DPC sensitization. The sample's treatment: therapeutic diphenylcyclopropenone sensitization with weekly scalp DPC. The sequences come from whole blood, collected in connection with sensitization to the hapten diphenylcyclopropenone (DPC). Receptors were obtained from a man in his forties with alopecia areata. Some clones in this sample may be carry-over from other donors' samples.

This clonotype showed up just a few times. The V and J genes are TRBV7-2 and TRBJ2-1; a possible D gene is TRBD2 (5 bases). The CDR3 runs to 14 residues. Deletions cut 5 bases from V and 3 bases from J, with 11 bases between. From germline, CDR1 is SGHTA and CDR2 FQGNSA. This CDR3 is CASSPRGDYNEQFF. CDR3 DNA: TGTGCCAGCAGCCCTCGGGGTGACTACAATGAGCAGTTCTTC.

This clonotype appeared a few times. The gene calls are TRBV7-2 and TRBJ2-3; D is perhaps TRBD1 (6 bases). V was cut by 6 bases and J by 3 bases, with 19 bases left in between. Germline V gene lookup returns CDR1 SGHTA and CDR2 FQGNSA. The CDR3 is 16 residues long. The CDR3 nucleotides read TGTGCCAGCAGTAAAGTGGGAGACAGGAAGACAGATACGCAGTATTTT. It codes for CASSKVGDRKTDTQYF.

This clonotype turned up a few times. The rearrangement uses TRBV6-5 and TRBJ2-1; TRBD2 agrees at 10 bases. The germline gives CDR1 MNHEY, CDR2 SVGAGI. Trimming took 5 bases from V and 7 from J; bases not matched to a gene: 11. This CDR3 spans 16 amino acids. This CDR3 is CASSPLPSGGANEQFF. The CDR3 DNA sequence: TGTGCCAGCAGTCCCCTCCCTAGCGGGGGAGCTAATGAGCAGTTCTTC.

In its sample, this clonotype was seen a few times. The chain is built from TRBV10-3 and TRBJ1-2, with a tentative D call TRBD1 (5 bases). The CDR3 has 15 amino acids. Trimming left V 2 bases short and J 2 bases short, with 12 bases between. CDR1 and CDR2 from the germline V gene are ENHRY and SYGVKD. The CDR3 loop reads CAISEPYGGNYGYTF. CDR3 coding DNA: TGTGCCATCAGTGAGCCCTATGGGGGGAACTATGGCTACACCTTC.

The chain links TRBV15 to TRBJ1-4; D is uncertain. The CDR3 length is 14 residues. The germline V and J ends were trimmed by 0 bases and 8 bases, with 10 bases remaining between them. Germline V gives CDR1 LNHNV, CDR2 YYDKDF (reference sequence). The chain's CDR3 is CATSRDGRNEKLFF. As DNA, the CDR3 is TGTGCCACCAGCAGAGATGGACGAAACGAAAAACTGTTTTTT. Supplemented by reference TRBV15 and TRBJ1-4, the full variable domain reads DAMVIQNPRYQVTQFGKPVTLSCSQTLNHNVMYWYQQKSSQAPKLLFHYYDKDFNNEADTPDNFQSRRPNTSFCFLDIRSPGLGDTAMYLCATSRDGRNEKLFFGSGTQLSVL.

There are a few counts of this clonotype. J is TRBJ1-5 and V is TRBV12-3 or TRBV12-4, with D unresolved. There are 14 residues in the CDR3. V shed 0 bases and J shed 9 bases, with 12 bases lying between them. The CDR3 region is CASSLAPILSPQHF. The CDR3 nucleotides are TGTGCCAGCAGTTTAGCGCCCATCCTATCGCCCCAGCATTTT.

The chain links TRBV7-2 to TRBJ2-6; D might be TRBD1 (5 bases). CDR1 is SGHTA, CDR2 FQGNSA, per germline. The CDR3 sequence is 17 residues long. V was shortened by 4 bases and J by 0 bases, with 13 bases between the two germline ends. The CDR3 loop is CASSYGPGNSGANVLTF. The CDR3 DNA sequence: TGTGCCAGCAGCTATGGTCCAGGGAACTCTGGGGCCAACGTCCTGACTTTC. Full variable domain (rest looked up from reference TRBV7-2 and TRBJ2-6): GAGVSQSPSNKVTEKGKDVELRCDPISGHTALYWYRQSLGQGLEFLIYFQGNSAPDKSGLPSDRFSAERTGGSVSTLTIQRTQQEDSAVYLCASSYGPGNSGANVLTFGAGSRLTVL.

This clonotype was observed a few times. The chain links TRBV5-1 to TRBJ2-3, with D perhaps TRBD1 (5 bases). Germline V CDR1 and CDR2: SGHRS, YFSETQ. V lost 5 bases, J lost 2 bases, and 12 bases lay in between. The CDR3 extends over 14 amino acids. The CDR3 DNA reads as TGCGCCAGCAGTTCCCAGACAGCCACAGATACGCAGTATTTT. It translates to CASSSQTATDTQYF.

This clonotype has more than one count but fewer than ten. This chain connects TRBV24-1 to TRBJ2-1; D gene uncertain. Trimming removed 10 bases at V and 10 bases at J, with 19 bases between. Germline values: CDR1 KGHDR, CDR2 SFDVKD. This CDR3 has 13 amino acids. The CDR3, as DNA: TGTGCCACGGGGAAGGCTCAAGCCCGCGAGCAGTTCTTC. Translated: CATGKAQAREQFF.

V usage is TRBV5-4 and J usage is TRBJ2-5; D unresolved. Trimming removed 1 base from V and 3 bases from J, with 13 bases in between. Germline CDR1 is SGHNT and CDR2 is YYREEE (reference sequence). This CDR3 region has 15 residues. CDR3 residues: CASSLFLATEETQYF. The CDR3 bases are TGTGCCAGCAGCTTGTTTTTAGCAACCGAAGAGACCCAGTACTTC.

The genes are TRBV28 and TRBJ2-7; 7 bases are shared with TRBD1. Germline V CDR1 and CDR2: MDHEN, SYDVKM. The CDR3 consists of 13 residues. J was trimmed by 2 bases and V by 6 bases; bases with no gene match: 4. CDR3 sequence (DNA): TGTGCCAGCAGCCGGGACAGAGCCTACGAGCAGTACTTC. It is translated as CASSRDRAYEQYF.

This clonotype was found a few times. In nucleotides, the CDR3 is TGTGCCAGCAGTCCACCGATTTATAGCAATCAGCCCCAGCATTTT. It specifies CASSPPIYSNQPQHF. This rearrangement joins TRBV28 to TRBJ1-5; no reliable D call. In germline, CDR1 is MDHEN, CDR2 SYDVKM. Trimming shortened V by 5 bases and J by 0 bases, and 11 bases separated the two germline ends. CDR3 length: 15 amino acids. The variable domain in full, completed from reference TRBV28 and TRBJ1-5, reads DVKVTQSSRYLVKRTGEKVFLECVQDMDHENMFWYRQDPGLGLRLIYFSYDVKMKEKGDIPEGYSVSREKKERFSLILESASTNQTSMYLCASSPPIYSNQPQHFGDGTRLSIL.

This chain links TRBV5-8 with TRBJ1-1; 12 bases fit TRBD1. The length of the CDR3 is 14 residues. The J segment lost 1 base and the V segment lost 10 bases, leaving 5 bases of the junction unmatched. Germline V gives CDR1 SGHTS, CDR2 YDEGEE. The CDR3 sequence is CAGDRGQGNTEAFF. CDR3 nucleotides: TGTGCCGGGGACAGGGGGCAGGGGAACACTGAAGCTTTCTTT. Full variable domain (rest looked up from reference TRBV5-8 and TRBJ1-1): EAGVTQSPTHLIKTRGQQATLRCSPISGHTSVYWYQQALGLGLQFLLWYDEGEERNRGNFPPRFSGRQFPNYSSELNVNALELEDSALYLCAGDRGQGNTEAFFGQGTRLTVV.

This chain joins TRBV6-5 and TRBJ2-5; 11 bases fit TRBD2. The CDR3 is 16 residues long. The junction had 13 bases not matched to a gene; V was cut back by 6 bases and J by 7 bases. The germline CDR1 and CDR2 sequences are MNHEY and SVGAGI. The CDR3 sequence is CASSVAGGPGRGTQYF. The CDR3, as DNA: TGTGCCAGCAGCGTAGCGGGAGGGCCGGGGCGAGGGACCCAGTACTTC.

This chain uses TRBV9 with TRBJ2-7; TRBD2 might be the D (5 bases). Germline V gene lookup returns CDR1 SGDLS and CDR2 YYNGEE. The CDR3 has 14 residues. Between the trimmed V and J ends, which lost 0 bases and 5 bases, there was a span of 12 bases. This CDR3 is CASSVDPGVNEQYF. For the CDR3, the DNA is TGTGCCAGCAGCGTAGATCCCGGGGTCAACGAGCAGTACTTC.

J is TRBJ2-5 and V is TRBV29-1; weak D call: TRBD1 (6 bases). The CDR3 has 13 residues. Germline assignment: CDR1 SQVTM and CDR2 ANQGSEA. V was clipped by 6 bases and J by 5 bases, with 16 bases between them. Here the CDR3 DNA reads TGCAGCGTGGACCCTGACAGGCTTGAGACCCAGTACTTC. Protein: CSVDPDRLETQYF.

V is TRBV12-3 or TRBV12-4 and J is TRBJ2-5, with 8 nucleotides matching TRBD2. CDR3 length equals 16 residues. With 7 bases clipped from V and 1 base from J, the junction kept 11 bases outside the gene matches. This CDR3 reads CASTKGLASVQETQYF. The CDR3, as DNA: TGTGCCAGCACCAAAGGACTAGCCTCCGTCCAAGAGACCCAGTACTTC.

V gene TRBV29-1 combines with J gene TRBJ2-1, with 11 bases lining up with TRBD1. The V gene's germline CDR1 is SQVTM and CDR2 ANQGSEA. The CDR3 spans 17 residues. V was pared by 7 bases and J by 0 bases, with 11 bases of the junction left unmatched. The CDR3 sequence: CSGTGQGVLSSYNEQFF. CDR3 coding DNA: TGCAGCGGAACGGGACAGGGGGTACTCAGCTCCTACAATGAGCAGTTCTTC.

This chain connects TRBV30 to TRBJ1-2, with TRBD1 matching 7 bases. Trimming cost V 0 bases and J 7 bases; bases outside gene matches: 5. The germline gives CDR1 GTSNPN, CDR2 SVGIG (reference sequence). The CDR3 loop spans 13 amino acids. The CDR3 DNA reads as TGTGCCTGGAGTGTTCCAGGGGGATTTGGCTACACCTTC. Residues: CAWSVPGGFGYTF.

This clonotype was observed a single time. The CDR3 nucleotides read TGCAGTGCTAGTGGAATAGCGGGAGGTATTGTAGAGACCCAGTACTTC. It yields the protein CSASGIAGGIVETQYF. V gene TRBV20-1 combines with J gene TRBJ2-5; 10 nucleotides line up with TRBD2. This CDR3 contains 16 residues. In germline, CDR1 is DFQATT, CDR2 SNEGSKA (reference sequence). With V trimmed by 3 bases and J by 4 bases, 11 bases remained unmatched.

The chain carries TRBV20-1 and TRBJ2-1, with unresolved D. There are 11 residues in the CDR3. V was cut by 3 bases and J by 6 bases, with 6 bases left in between. Germline V gives CDR1 DFQATT, CDR2 SNEGSKA (reference sequence). The CDR3 sequence: CSARAFNEQFF. Here the CDR3 DNA reads TGCAGTGCTAGGGCCTTCAATGAGCAGTTCTTC.

The chain combines TRBV5-6 with TRBJ2-6; the D is unclear. Between the trimmed V and J ends, which lost 0 bases and 0 bases, there was a span of 7 bases. CDR1 SGHDT and CDR2 YYEEEE come from the germline V gene. CDR3 length: 16 residues. The DNA for the CDR3 is TGTGCCAGCAGCTTGGCGGCAGACTCTGGGGCCAACGTCCTGACTTTC. It yields the protein CASSLAADSGANVLTF.

In this sample, this clonotype turned up a few times. V usage is TRBV5-1 and J usage is TRBJ2-7; D gene uncertain. V lost 4 bases, J lost 6 bases, and 23 bases lay in between. Germline CDR1 and CDR2: SGHRS and YFSETQ. This CDR3 is built from 16 residues. The CDR3 coding sequence is TGCGCCAGCAGCACCGACCCGACGGCCTTGTCGGGCGAGCAGTACTTC. It encodes CASSTDPTALSGEQYF.

This clonotype was recorded a few times. The rearrangement links TRBV5-1 to TRBJ2-4, with D possibly matching TRBD1 (6 bases). The CDR3 contains 15 residues. With 2 bases removed from V and 4 bases from J, the gap between germline ends came to 13 bases. The germline CDR1 and CDR2 sequences are SGHRS and YFSETQ. The CDR3 sequence: CASSFGDRPKNIQYF. The CDR3 DNA reads as TGCGCCAGCAGCTTTGGCGACAGGCCGAAAAACATTCAGTACTTC.

This clonotype came up a few times. The V call is TRBV29-1, the J call TRBJ1-1; no firm D call. CDR3 length: 15 amino acids. V lost 7 bases to trimming and J lost 0 bases, with 18 bases between them. The germline gives CDR1 SQVTM, CDR2 ANQGSEA. The CDR3, as DNA: TGCAGCGGCCGGCCCCAGGTGGGCATGAACACTGAAGCTTTCTTT. Amino acid sequence: CSGRPQVGMNTEAFF.

The chain carries TRBV21-1 and TRBJ2-7; the DNA was not used to check the table's D call, TRBD1. TRBV21-1 is deemed a pseudogene. The CDR3 covers 14 residues. The CDR3 loop is CASTLDRGHNEQYV. CDR3 nucleotide sequence: TGTGCCAGCACCCTGGACAGGGGGCACAACGAGCAGTACGTC.

The chain couples TRBV19 to TRBJ2-5; 10 nucleotides line up with TRBD2. This CDR3 is built from 16 residues. Trimming at V came to 7 bases and at J to 1 base, leaving 9 bases not matched to a gene. The V gene's germline CDR1 is LNHDA and CDR2 SQIVND (reference sequence). The CDR3 protein is CASTADSGRTQETQYF. The CDR3 DNA reads as TGTGCCAGTACCGCTGATAGCGGGAGGACCCAAGAGACCCAGTACTTC. Together with reference TRBV19 and TRBJ2-5, the CDR3 gives the full variable domain: DGGITQSPKYLFRKEGQNVTLSCEQNLNHDAMYWYRQDPGQGLRLIYYSQIVNDFQKGDIAEGYSVSREKKESFPLTVTSAQKNPTAFYLCASTADSGRTQETQYFGPGTRLLVL.

The V gene is TRBV6-4, the J gene TRBJ1-5; perhaps TRBD1 as D (6 bases). The germline V gene encodes CDR1 MRHNA and CDR2 SNTAGT. The CDR3 loop spans 15 amino acids. V was pared by 3 bases and J by 2 bases, with 11 bases between. The CDR3 reads CASSEQGGRNQPQHF. The DNA of the CDR3 is TGTGCCAGCAGTGAACAGGGAGGACGCAATCAGCCCCAGCATTTT.

This clonotype has more than one count but fewer than ten. This chain uses TRBV27 with TRBJ1-4, with 8 bases aligning to TRBD1. Trimming took 2 bases from V and 8 from J; bases not matched to a gene: 4. Germline-derived CDR1 and CDR2 are MNHEY and SMNVEV (reference sequence). This CDR3 contains 14 residues. The CDR3 loop is CASSLQGAGEKLFF. The CDR3 nucleotides read TGTGCCAGCAGTTTACAGGGGGCGGGGGAAAAACTGTTTTTT.

The CDR3 DNA follows: TGTGCCAGCAGTGACCCAGGGGGCTTAAGCAATCAGCCCCAGCATTTT. Its protein product is CASSDPGGLSNQPQHF. The chain joins TRBV6-2 or TRBV6-3 to TRBJ1-5; 8 nucleotides align to TRBD1. The CDR3 runs to 16 residues. Looked up from germline, CDR1 is MNHEY and CDR2 is SVGEGT. Losses at the gene ends were 5 bases for V and 1 base for J; bases not matched to a gene: 7.

This clonotype was seen only once. V usage is TRBV7-2 and J usage is TRBJ1-5, with D perhaps TRBD1 (6 bases). The V end lost 3 bases, the J end lost 6 bases, and 9 bases lay between the germline ends. This CDR3 comprises 13 residues. CDR1 and CDR2 (germline): SGHTA, FQGNSA. The CDR3 bases are TGTGCCAGCAGCTTCAGGGGCAGTCAGCCCCAGCATTTT. Translation gives CASSFRGSQPQHF. Full variable domain (remainder filled in from reference TRBV7-2 and TRBJ1-5): GAGVSQSPSNKVTEKGKDVELRCDPISGHTALYWYRQSLGQGLEFLIYFQGNSAPDKSGLPSDRFSAERTGGSVSTLTIQRTQQEDSAVYLCASSFRGSQPQHFGDGTRLSIL.

The rearrangement joins TRBV3-1 to TRBJ1-4; D unresolved. The V gene's germline CDR1 is LGHDT and CDR2 YNNKEL (reference sequence). The ends were cut back, 2 bases at V and 8 bases at J, with 15 bases in the middle. The CDR3 spans 15 residues. This CDR3 is CASSQRFQNGEKLFF. The CDR3 DNA reads as TGTGCCAGCAGCCAACGGTTCCAAAATGGCGAAAAACTGTTTTTT.